Listed below are T cell receptor beta chains from one sample, sequenced in a study of blood T cell repertoires in COVID-19. Measured with immunoSEQ multiplex PCR; TCRdb has only the in-frame clones, and not every one. The sample yields 130,000 to 150,000 clones, around 80% seen once. The sample was peripheral blood. The source is a man in his sixties with active or convalescent COVID-19. Each CDR3 is given with its conserved first and last residue.

j_call v_call cdr3_aa
TRBJ1-2 TRBV3-1/TRBV3-2 CASSHTGIYGYTF
TRBJ1-6 TRBV4-3 CASSQLGQGWNSPLHF
TRBJ2-1 TRBV10-3 CAIRGTSDIGNEQFF
TRBJ1-2 TRBV27 CASSLSRDNYGYTF
TRBJ1-5 TRBV2 CASSVQKSNQPQHF
TRBJ1-1 TRBV6-2/TRBV6-3 CASSASSYQGRMRAFF
TRBJ2-2 TRBV5-6 CASSSVSRVGELFF
TRBJ2-3 TRBV9 CASSVVGGQPDTQYF
TRBJ1-6 TRBV30 CAWSEGLTYSPLHF
TRBJ1-2 TRBV5-4 CASSLSESPAGGYTF
TRBJ1-5 TRBV6-2/TRBV6-3 CASSYPGQTGQPQHF
TRBJ2-3 TRBV7-2 CASSPRLGTDTQYF
TRBJ2-2 TRBV19 CATYQQGAIPGELFF
TRBJ1-3 TRBV9 CASSTDRFTEPGNTIYF
TRBJ1-3 TRBV5-4 CASSPRGAGNTIYF
TRBJ1-1 TRBV15 CATSTQTDTEAFF
TRBJ1-2 TRBV20-1 CASVVRYGYTF
TRBJ1-5 TRBV7-2 CASSLGGQTSNQPQHF
TRBJ2-7 TRBV2 CANRGVQGRTYEQYF
TRBJ1-4 TRBV27 CASGEQGANEKLFF
TRBJ1-2 TRBV30 CAWSVLQGNYGYTF
TRBJ1-2 TRBV12-5 CASGLVQDRGGYTF
TRBJ1-6 TRBV6-5 CASSYQGLKGNSPLHF
TRBJ2-1 TRBV27 CASSFRGLYNEQFF